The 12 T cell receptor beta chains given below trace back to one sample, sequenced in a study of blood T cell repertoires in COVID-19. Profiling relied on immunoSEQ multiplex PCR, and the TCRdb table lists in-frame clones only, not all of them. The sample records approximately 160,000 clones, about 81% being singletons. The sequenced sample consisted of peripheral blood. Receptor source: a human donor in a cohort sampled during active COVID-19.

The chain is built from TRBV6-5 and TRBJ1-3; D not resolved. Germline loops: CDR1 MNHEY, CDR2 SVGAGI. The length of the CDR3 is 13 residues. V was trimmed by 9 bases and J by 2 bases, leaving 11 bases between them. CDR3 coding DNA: TGTGCCAGTGTTGAGGTGACTGGAAACACCATATATTTT. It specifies CASVEVTGNTIYF.

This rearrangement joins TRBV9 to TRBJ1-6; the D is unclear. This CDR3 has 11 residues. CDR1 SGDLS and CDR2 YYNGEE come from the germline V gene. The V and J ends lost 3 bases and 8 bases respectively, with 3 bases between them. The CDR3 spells CASSGDSPLHF. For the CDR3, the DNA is TGTGCCAGCAGCGGAGATTCACCCCTCCACTTT.

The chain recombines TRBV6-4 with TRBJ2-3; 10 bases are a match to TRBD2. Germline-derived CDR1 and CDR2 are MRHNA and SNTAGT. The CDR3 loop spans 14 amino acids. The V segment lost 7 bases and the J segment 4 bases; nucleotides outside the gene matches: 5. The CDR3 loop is CASTTSGEADTQYF. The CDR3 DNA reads TGTGCCAGCACCACTAGCGGGGAGGCAGATACGCAGTATTTT.

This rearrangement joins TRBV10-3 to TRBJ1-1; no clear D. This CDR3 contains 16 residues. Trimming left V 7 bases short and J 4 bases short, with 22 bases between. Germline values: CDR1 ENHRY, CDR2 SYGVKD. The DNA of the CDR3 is TGTGCCATCAATAACCGGGCCGCGGGAGGAGGCACTGAAGCTTTCTTT. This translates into CAINNRAAGGGTEAFF.

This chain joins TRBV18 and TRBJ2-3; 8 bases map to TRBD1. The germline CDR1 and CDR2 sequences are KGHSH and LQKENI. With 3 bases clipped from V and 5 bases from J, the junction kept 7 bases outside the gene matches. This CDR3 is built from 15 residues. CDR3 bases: TGTGCCAGCTCACCTACGACAGGGGTGGGAGATACGCAGTATTTT. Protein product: CASSPTTGVGDTQYF.

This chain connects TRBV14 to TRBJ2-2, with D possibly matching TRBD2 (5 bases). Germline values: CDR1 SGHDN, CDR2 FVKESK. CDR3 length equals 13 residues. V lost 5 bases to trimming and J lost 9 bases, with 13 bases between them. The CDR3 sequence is CASSLALARELFF. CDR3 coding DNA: TGTGCCAGCAGCTTAGCCCTAGCTCGGGAGCTGTTTTTT.

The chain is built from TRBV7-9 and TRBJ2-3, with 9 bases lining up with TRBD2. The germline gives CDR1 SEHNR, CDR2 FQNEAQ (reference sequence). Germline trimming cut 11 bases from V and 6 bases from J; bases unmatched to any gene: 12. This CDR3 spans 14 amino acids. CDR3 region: CALGVAGAGDTQYF. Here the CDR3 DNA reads TGTGCCCTCGGGGTAGCGGGAGCGGGTGATACGCAGTATTTT.

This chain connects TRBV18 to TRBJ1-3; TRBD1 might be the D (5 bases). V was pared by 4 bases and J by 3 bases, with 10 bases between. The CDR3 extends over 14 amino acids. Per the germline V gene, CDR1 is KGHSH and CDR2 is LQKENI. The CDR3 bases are TGTGCCAGCTCACGACAGTTCTTTGGAAACACCATATATTTT. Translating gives CASSRQFFGNTIYF.

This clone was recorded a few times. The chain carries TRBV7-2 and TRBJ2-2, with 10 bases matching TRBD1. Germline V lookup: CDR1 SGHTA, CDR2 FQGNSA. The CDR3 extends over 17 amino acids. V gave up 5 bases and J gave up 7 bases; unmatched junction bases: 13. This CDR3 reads CASSPLRDRGHHGELFF. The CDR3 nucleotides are TGTGCCAGCAGCCCCTTAAGAGACAGGGGGCATCACGGGGAGCTGTTTTTT. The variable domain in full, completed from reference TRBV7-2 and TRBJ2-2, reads GAGVSQSPSNKVTEKGKDVELRCDPISGHTALYWYRQSLGQGLEFLIYFQGNSAPDKSGLPSDRFSAERTGGSVSTLTIQRTQQEDSAVYLCASSPLRDRGHHGELFFGEGSRLTVL.

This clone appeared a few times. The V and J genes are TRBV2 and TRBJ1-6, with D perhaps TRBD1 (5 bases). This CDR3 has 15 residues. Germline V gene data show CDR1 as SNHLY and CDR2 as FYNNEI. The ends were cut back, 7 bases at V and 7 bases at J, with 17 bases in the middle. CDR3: CASTPDFGGNSPLHF. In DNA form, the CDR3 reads TGTGCCAGCACCCCGGACTTTGGGGGGAATTCACCCCTCCACTTT.

The CDR3 sequence is CASSTGTSGRFNEQFF. The CDR3 nucleotides read TGCGCCAGCAGTACCGGGACTAGCGGGAGATTTAATGAGCAGTTCTTC. V usage is TRBV10-1 and J usage is TRBJ2-1; 14 bases align to TRBD2. This CDR3 is 16 amino acids long. Trimming cost V 5 bases and J 7 bases; bases outside gene matches: 7. CDR1 and CDR2 (germline): WNHNN, SYGVQD (reference sequence).

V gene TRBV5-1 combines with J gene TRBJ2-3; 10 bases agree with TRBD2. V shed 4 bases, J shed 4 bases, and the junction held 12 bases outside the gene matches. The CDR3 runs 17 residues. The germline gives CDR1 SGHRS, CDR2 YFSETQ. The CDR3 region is CASSAQNSGRRSDTQYF. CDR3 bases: TGCGCCAGCAGCGCACAAAATAGCGGGAGGAGGTCAGATACGCAGTATTTT.